This T cell receptor (beta chain) was identified during a study of blood T cell repertoires in COVID-19. At the level of the study: The United States, Italy and Spain were the sources of the acute and convalescent COVID-19 samples.

This CDR3 is built from 14 residues. Germline CDR1 is MNHEY and CDR2 is SVGEGT. Trimming removed 6 bases from V and 3 bases from J, with 11 bases in between. Sequenced by immunoSEQ multiplex PCR; TCRdb stores in-frame clones only, minus some. The table has some 200,000 clones, approximately 83% seen once. The chain employs TRBV6-2 or TRBV6-3 and TRBJ2-2, with D possibly being TRBD2 (5 bases). Sequencing was done on a sample of peripheral blood. This sequence originates from a human donor with acute or convalescent COVID-19. The donor label of this sample is uncertain. For the CDR3, the DNA is TGTGCCAGCAGCTGGAAGAGGGACACCGGGGAGCTGTTTTTT. It is translated as CASSWKRDTGELFF.